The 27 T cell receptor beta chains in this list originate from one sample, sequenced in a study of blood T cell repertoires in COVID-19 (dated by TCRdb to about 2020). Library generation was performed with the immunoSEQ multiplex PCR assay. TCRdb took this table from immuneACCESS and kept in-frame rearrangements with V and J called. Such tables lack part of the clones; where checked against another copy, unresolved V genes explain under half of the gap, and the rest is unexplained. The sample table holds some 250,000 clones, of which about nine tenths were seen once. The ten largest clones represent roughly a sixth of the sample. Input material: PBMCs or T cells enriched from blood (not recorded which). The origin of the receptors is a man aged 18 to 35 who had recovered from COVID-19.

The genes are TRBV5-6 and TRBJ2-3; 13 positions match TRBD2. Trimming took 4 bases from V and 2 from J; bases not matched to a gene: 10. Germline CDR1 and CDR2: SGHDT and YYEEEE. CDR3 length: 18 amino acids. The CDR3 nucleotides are TGTGCCAGCAGCCCCAGCCCCGGGACTAGCGGGGACACAGATACGCAGTATTTT. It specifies CASSPSPGTSGDTDTQYF.

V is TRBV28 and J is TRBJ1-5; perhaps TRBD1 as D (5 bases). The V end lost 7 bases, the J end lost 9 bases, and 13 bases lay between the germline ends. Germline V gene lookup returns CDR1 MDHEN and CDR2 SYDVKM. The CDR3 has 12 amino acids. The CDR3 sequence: CASTGRYRPQHF. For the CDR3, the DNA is TGTGCCAGCACAGGGCGATATCGGCCCCAGCATTTT. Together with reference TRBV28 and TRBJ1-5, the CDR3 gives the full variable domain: DVKVTQSSRYLVKRTGEKVFLECVQDMDHENMFWYRQDPGLGLRLIYFSYDVKMKEKGDIPEGYSVSREKKERFSLILESASTNQTSMYLCASTGRYRPQHFGDGTRLSIL.

The CDR3 is CASSPTGGEETQYF. CDR3 nucleotide sequence: TGTGCCAGCAGCCCGACAGGGGGCGAAGAGACCCAGTACTTC. The chain recombines TRBV7-6 with TRBJ2-5; 10 nucleotides line up with TRBD1. The germline CDR1 and CDR2 sequences are SGHVS and FNYEAQ. The CDR3 has 14 amino acids. V shed 5 bases, J shed 3 bases, and the junction held 3 bases outside the gene matches.

CDR3 coding DNA: TGTGCCAGCAGTGATTACAGGGCATATAGCAATCAGCCCCAGCATTTT. Its protein product is CASSDYRAYSNQPQHF. The gene calls are TRBV6-4 and TRBJ1-5, with TRBD1 as a possible D gene (6 bases). CDR1 and CDR2 from the germline V gene are MRHNA and SNTAGT. The CDR3 consists of 16 residues. V was cut by 3 bases and J by 0 bases, with 12 bases left in between.

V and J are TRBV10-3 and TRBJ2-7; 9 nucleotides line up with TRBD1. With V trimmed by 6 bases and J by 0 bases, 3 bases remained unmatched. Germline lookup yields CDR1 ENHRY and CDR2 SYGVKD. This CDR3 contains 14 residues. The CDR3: CAIRTGGISYEQYF. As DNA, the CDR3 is TGTGCCATCAGGACAGGGGGGATCTCCTACGAGCAGTACTTC.

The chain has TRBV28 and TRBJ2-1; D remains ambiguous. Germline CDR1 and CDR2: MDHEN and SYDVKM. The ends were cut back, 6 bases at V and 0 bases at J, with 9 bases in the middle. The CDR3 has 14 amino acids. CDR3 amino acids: CASSPPSSYNEQFF. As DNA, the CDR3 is TGTGCCAGCAGCCCTCCTAGCTCCTACAATGAGCAGTTCTTC. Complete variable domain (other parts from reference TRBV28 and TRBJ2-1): DVKVTQSSRYLVKRTGEKVFLECVQDMDHENMFWYRQDPGLGLRLIYFSYDVKMKEKGDIPEGYSVSREKKERFSLILESASTNQTSMYLCASSPPSSYNEQFFGPGTRLTVL.

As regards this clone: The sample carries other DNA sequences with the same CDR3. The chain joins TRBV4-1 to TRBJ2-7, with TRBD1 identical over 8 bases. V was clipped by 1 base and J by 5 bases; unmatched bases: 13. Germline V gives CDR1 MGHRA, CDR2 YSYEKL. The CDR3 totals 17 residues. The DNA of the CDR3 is TGCGCCAGCAGCCAAGGAGCCCGGACAGGGTTAATCGACGAGCAGTACTTC. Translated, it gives CASSQGARTGLIDEQYF.

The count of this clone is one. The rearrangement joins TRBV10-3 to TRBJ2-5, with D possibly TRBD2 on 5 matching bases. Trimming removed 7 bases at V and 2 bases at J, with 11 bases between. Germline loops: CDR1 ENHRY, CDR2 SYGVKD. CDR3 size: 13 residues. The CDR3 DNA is TGTGCCATCACAGGCGGGTTACAAGAGACCCAGTACTTC. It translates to CAITGGLQETQYF.

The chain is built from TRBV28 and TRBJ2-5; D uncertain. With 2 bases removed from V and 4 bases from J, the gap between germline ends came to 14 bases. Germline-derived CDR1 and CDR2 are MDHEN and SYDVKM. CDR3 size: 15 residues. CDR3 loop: CASSLGRLNLETQYF. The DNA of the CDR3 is TGTGCCAGCAGTTTAGGCAGGCTTAATCTAGAGACCCAGTACTTC.

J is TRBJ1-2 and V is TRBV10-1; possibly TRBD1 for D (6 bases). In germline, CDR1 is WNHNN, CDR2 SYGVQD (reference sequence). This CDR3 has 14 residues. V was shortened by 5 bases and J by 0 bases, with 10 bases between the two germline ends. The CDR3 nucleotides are TGCGCCAGCAGTCCCGGGACAACTAACTATGGCTACACCTTC. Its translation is CASSPGTTNYGYTF.

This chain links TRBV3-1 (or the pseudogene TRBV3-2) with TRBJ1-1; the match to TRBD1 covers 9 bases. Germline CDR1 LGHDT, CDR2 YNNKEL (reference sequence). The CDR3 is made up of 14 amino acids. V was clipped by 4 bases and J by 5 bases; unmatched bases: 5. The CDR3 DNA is TGTGCCAGCAGCCCGGGACAGGGTTGGACTGAAGCTTTCTTT. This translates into CASSPGQGWTEAFF.

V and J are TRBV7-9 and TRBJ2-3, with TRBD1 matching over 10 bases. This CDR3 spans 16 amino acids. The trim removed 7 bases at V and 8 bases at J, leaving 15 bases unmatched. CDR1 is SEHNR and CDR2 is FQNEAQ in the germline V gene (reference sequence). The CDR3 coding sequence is TGTGCCAGCACCAAAGACTGGGACAGGGGCCCGAGTACGCAGTATTTT. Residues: CASTKDWDRGPSTQYF.

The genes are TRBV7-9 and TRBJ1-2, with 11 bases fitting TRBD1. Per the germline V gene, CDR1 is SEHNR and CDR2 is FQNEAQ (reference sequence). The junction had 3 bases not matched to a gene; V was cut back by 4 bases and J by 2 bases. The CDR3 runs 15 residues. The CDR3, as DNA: TGTGCCAGCAGCTCCGGGACAGGGGGAAACTATGGCTACACCTTC. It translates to CASSSGTGGNYGYTF.

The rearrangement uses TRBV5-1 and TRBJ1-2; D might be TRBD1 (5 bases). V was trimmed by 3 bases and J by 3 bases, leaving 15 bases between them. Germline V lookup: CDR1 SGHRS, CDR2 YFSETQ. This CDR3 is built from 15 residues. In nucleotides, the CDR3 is TGCGCCAGCAGCTCGGGCCACGGGGGAGACTATGGCTACACCTTC. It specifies CASSSGHGGDYGYTF.

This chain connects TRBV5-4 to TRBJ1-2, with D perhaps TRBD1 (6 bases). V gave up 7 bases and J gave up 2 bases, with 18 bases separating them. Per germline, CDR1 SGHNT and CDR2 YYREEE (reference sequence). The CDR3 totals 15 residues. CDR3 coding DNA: TGTGCCAGCGGGGGGGCAGGGGATCTAAACTATGGCTACACCTTC. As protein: CASGGAGDLNYGYTF.

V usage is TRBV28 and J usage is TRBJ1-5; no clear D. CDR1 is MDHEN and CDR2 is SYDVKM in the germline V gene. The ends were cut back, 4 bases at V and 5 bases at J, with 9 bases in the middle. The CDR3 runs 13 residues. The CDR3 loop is CASSYGVDQPQHF. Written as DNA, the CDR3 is TGTGCCAGCAGTTACGGTGTTGATCAGCCCCAGCATTTT.

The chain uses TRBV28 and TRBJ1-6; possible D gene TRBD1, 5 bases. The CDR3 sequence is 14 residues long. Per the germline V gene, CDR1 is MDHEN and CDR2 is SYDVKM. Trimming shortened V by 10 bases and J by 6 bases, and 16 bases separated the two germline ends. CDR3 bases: TGTGCCATGCGCGCGGGGCAGATTAATTCACCCCTCCACTTT. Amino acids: CAMRAGQINSPLHF.

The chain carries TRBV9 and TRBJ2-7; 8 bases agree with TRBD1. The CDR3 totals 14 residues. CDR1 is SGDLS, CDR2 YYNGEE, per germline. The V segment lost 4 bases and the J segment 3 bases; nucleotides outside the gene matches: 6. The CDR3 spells CASSPGQGNYEQYF. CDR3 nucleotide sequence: TGTGCCAGCAGCCCCGGACAGGGAAACTACGAGCAGTACTTC.

CDR3 coding DNA: TGCGCCAGCAGCTTGACGGGGGTGGAAAAACTGTTTTTT. Translated: CASSLTGVEKLFF. The chain carries TRBV5-1 and TRBJ1-4; a weak D match, TRBD1 (5 bases). Germline loops: CDR1 SGHRS, CDR2 YFSETQ. The ends were cut back, 1 base at V and 8 bases at J, with 9 bases in the middle. The CDR3 contains 13 residues. The full variable domain, with the rest looked up from reference TRBV5-1 and TRBJ1-4, is KAGVTQTPRYLIKTRGQQVTLSCSPISGHRSVSWYQQTPGQGLQFLFEYFSETQRNKGNFPGRFSGRQFSNSRSEMNVSTLELGDSALYLCASSLTGVEKLFFGSGTQLSVL.

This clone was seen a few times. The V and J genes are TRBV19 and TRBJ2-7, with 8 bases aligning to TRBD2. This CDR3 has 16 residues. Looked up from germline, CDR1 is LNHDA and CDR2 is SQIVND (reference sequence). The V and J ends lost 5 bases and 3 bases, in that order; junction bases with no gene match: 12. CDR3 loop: CASSRGTGLGDYEQYF. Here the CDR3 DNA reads TGTGCCAGTAGTCGGGGGACGGGACTAGGGGACTACGAGCAGTACTTC.

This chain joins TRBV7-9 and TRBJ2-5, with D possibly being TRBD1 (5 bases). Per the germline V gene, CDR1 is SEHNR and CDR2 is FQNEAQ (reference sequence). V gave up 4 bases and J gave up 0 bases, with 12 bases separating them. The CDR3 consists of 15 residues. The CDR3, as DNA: TGTGCCAGCAGCTGGACGACAGCTTACCAAGAGACCCAGTACTTC. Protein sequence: CASSWTTAYQETQYF.

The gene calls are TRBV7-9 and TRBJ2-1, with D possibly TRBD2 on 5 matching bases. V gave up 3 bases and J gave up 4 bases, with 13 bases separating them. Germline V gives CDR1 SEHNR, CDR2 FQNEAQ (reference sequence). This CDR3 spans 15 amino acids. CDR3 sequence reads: CASSLGSDKYNEQFF. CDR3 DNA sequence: TGTGCCAGCAGCTTGGGTAGCGATAAGTACAATGAGCAGTTCTTC.

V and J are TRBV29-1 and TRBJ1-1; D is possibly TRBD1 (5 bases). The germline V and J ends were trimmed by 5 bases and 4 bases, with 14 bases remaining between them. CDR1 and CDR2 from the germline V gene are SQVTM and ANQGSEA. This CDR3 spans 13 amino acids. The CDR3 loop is CSVCMQGSTEAFF. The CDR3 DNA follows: TGCAGCGTTTGTATGCAGGGATCCACTGAAGCTTTCTTT.

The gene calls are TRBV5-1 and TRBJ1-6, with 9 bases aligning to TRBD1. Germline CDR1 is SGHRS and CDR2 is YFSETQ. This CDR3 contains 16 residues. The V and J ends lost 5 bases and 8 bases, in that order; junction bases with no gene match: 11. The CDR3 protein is CASRLVGQGVYSPLHF. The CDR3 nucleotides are TGCGCCAGCAGACTGGTGGGACAGGGAGTGTATTCACCCCTCCACTTT.

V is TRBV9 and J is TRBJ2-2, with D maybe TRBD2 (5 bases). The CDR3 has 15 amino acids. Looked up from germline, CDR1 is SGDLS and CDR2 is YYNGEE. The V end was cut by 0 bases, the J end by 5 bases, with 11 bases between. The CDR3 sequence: CASSVDGRTTGELFF. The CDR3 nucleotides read TGTGCCAGCAGCGTAGACGGACGGACTACCGGGGAGCTGTTTTTT.

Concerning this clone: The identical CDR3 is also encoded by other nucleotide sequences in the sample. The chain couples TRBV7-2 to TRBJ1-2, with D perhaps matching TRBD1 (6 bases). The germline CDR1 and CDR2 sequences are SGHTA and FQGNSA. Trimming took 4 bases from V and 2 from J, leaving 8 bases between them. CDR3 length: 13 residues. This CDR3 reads CASSSGQNYGYTF. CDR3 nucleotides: TGTGCCAGCAGCTCAGGACAGAACTATGGCTACACCTTC.

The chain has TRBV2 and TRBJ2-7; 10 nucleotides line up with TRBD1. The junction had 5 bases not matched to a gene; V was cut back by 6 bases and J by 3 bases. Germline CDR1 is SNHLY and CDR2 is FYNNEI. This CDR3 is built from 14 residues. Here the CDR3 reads CASSRDRGVYEQYF. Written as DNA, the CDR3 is TGTGCCAGCAGCCGGGACAGGGGTGTCTACGAGCAGTACTTC.